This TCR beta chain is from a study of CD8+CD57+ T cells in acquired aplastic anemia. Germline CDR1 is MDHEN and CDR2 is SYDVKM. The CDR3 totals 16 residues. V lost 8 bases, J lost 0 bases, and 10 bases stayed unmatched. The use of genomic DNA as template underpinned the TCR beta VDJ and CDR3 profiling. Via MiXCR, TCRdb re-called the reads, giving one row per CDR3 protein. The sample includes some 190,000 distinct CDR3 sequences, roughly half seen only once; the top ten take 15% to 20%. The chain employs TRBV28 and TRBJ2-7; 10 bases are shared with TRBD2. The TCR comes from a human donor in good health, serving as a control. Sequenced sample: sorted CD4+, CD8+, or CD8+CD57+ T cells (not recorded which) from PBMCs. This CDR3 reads CASQRGGPSGSYEQYF. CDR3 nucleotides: TGTGCCAGCCAGCGGGGGGGCCCGTCAGGCTCCTACGAGCAGTACTTC.